Each of the 8 T cell receptor beta chains below was sequenced from the same sample in a study of T cells in Graves' hyperthyroidism and ophthalmopathy (dated by TCRdb to between 2018 and 2021). The library was built by means of multiplex PCR. The sequencer listed for this sample is Illumina HiSeq 2000. Amplification of TCR beta CDR3 regions was carried out from RNA transcripts. For the first round of RT-PCR on the TCR CDR3, the HTBI primer set was used together with the Qiagen OneStep RT-PCR kit. TCRdb reprocessing: public reads trimmed at Q25 with fastp, clones called with MiXCR, in-frame beta chains kept. CDR3 protein sequences are deduplicated, and each keeps its most common genes and DNA. The sample has around 720,000 distinct CDR3 sequences on record, over 35% of them singletons. The ten largest clones take up more than 25% of the sample. What was sequenced was blood. The receptors come from a woman aged 40 to 55 with Graves' hyperthyroidism.

Points on this clonotype: It may be a read error: a sequence one base away is much more abundant. The chain uses TRBV5-1 and TRBJ1-6, with 10 bases aligning to TRBD1. The germline V gene has CDR1 SGHRS and CDR2 YFSETQ. The CDR3 has 16 amino acids. J lost 10 bases, V lost 6 bases, and 13 bases had no gene match. CDR3 sequence reads: CASNPEPTGGQSPLHF. For the CDR3, the DNA is TGCGCCAGCAACCCCGAACCGACAGGGGGCCAGTCACCCCTCCACTTT.

This chain connects TRBV12-3 or TRBV12-4 to TRBJ1-5; D not certain. V was shortened by 2 bases and J by 1 base, with 9 bases between the two germline ends. The length of the CDR3 is 15 residues. CDR3 protein: CASSLRAISNQPQHF. Here the CDR3 DNA reads TGTGCCAGCAGTTTACGGGCGATAAGCAATCAGCCCCAGCATTTT.

This clonotype was observed many times. This chain uses TRBV5-1 with TRBJ2-5; TRBD1 aligns across 10 bases. V lost 7 bases, J lost 6 bases, and 9 bases stayed unmatched. Germline CDR1 is SGHRS and CDR2 is YFSETQ. This CDR3 region has 14 residues. CDR3 amino acids: CASGTGVWRKTQYF. CDR3 DNA: TGCGCCAGCGGGACAGGGGTTTGGCGAAAGACCCAGTACTTC.

This clonotype has more than one count but fewer than ten. This chain uses TRBV5-5 with TRBJ2-5; D is unclear. V was pared by 0 bases and J by 5 bases, with 20 bases between. CDR1 is SGHKS, CDR2 YYEKEE, per germline (reference sequence). The CDR3 runs 17 residues. DNA for the CDR3: TGTGCCAGCAGCTTGGGGTCTTTGTCATATGAAGTGGAGACCCAGTACTTC. Protein product: CASSLGSLSYEVETQYF.

This chain uses TRBV19 with TRBJ2-6; TRBD2 agrees at 16 bases. J lost 2 bases, V lost 7 bases, and 5 bases had no gene match. The CDR3 loop spans 18 amino acids. CDR1 LNHDA and CDR2 SQIVND come from the germline V gene (reference sequence). The CDR3 nucleotides are TGTGCCAGTATCTCCGGGACTAGCGGGGGGGCTGGGGCCAACGTCCTGACTTTC. Translating it yields CASISGTSGGAGANVLTF.

This clonotype was counted at least ten times. V gene TRBV25-1 combines with J gene TRBJ1-2; the match to TRBD1 covers 7 bases. The CDR3 extends over 16 amino acids. Germline V CDR1 and CDR2: MGHDK, SYGVNS. J lost 4 bases, V lost 3 bases, and 11 bases had no gene match. The CDR3 region is CASSDRQGRGFYGYTF. The CDR3 DNA reads as TGTGCCAGCAGTGATCGACAGGGTCGGGGTTTCTATGGCTACACCTTC.

This chain uses TRBV9 with TRBJ2-2, with 7 nucleotides matching TRBD1. V was pared by 2 bases and J by 4 bases, with 5 bases of the junction left unmatched. The CDR3 is 15 residues long. In germline, CDR1 is SGDLS, CDR2 YYNGEE. CDR3 sequence: CASSVLGQSTGELFF. The CDR3 nucleotides are TGTGCCAGCAGCGTCTTGGGACAGTCCACCGGGGAGCTGTTTTTT.

V is TRBV29-1 and J is TRBJ1-2; 9 positions match TRBD1. Germline V gives CDR1 SQVTM, CDR2 ANQGSEA. Trimming at V came to 7 bases and at J to 7 bases, leaving 4 bases not matched to a gene. This CDR3 is 11 amino acids long. Here the CDR3 reads CSGETGGGYTF. For the CDR3, the DNA is TGCAGCGGTGAGACAGGGGGTGGCTACACCTTC. The variable domain in full, completed from reference TRBV29-1 and TRBJ1-2, reads SAVISQKPSRDICQRGTSLTIQCQVDSQVTMMFWYRQQPGQSLTLIATANQGSEATYESGFVIDKFPISRPNLTFSTLTVSNMSPEDSSIYLCSGETGGGYTFGSGTRLTVV.